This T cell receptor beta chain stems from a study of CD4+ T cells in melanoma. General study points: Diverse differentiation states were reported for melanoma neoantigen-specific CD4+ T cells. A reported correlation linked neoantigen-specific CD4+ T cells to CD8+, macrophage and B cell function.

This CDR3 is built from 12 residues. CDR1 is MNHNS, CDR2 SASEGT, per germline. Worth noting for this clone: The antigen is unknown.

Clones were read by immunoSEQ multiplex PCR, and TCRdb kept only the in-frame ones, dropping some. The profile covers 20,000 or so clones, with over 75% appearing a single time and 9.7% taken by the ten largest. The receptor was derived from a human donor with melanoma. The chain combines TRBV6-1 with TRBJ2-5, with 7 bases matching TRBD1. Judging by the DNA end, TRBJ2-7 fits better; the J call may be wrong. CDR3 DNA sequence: TGTGCCAGCAGGTTACAGGGGTCCGAGCAGTACTTC. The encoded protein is CASRLQGSEQYF.